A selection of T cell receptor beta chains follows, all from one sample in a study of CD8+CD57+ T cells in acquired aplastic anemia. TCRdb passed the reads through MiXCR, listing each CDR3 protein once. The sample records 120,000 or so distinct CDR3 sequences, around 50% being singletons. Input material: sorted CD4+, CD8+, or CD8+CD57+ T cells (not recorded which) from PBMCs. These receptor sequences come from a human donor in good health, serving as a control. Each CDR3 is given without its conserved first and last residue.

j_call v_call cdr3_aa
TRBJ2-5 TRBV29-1 SVWDRAQETQY
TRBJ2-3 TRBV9 ASSLSGGADTQY
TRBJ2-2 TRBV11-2 ASKSGGAKGTGELF
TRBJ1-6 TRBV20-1 SARTPTGWNSPLH
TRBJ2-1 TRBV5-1 ASNSYSGTDNEQF
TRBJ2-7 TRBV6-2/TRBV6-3 ASRPAGTGSYEQY
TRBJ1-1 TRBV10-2 ASGPQNTEAF
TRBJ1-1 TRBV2 ASERTGMNTEAF
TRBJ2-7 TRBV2 ASTPPKTFSYEQY
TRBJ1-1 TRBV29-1 SVDTGPLAEAF
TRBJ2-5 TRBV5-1 ASSFLGLAETQY
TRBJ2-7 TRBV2 ASKPGGNLYEQY
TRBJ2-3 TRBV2 ASKTTGPDTQY
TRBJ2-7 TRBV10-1 ASSESGTPDEQY
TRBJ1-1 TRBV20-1 SARDPGGRTEAF
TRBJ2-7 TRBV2 ASSSSAPAYEQY
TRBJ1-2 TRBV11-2 ASSPRGGGQGYGYT
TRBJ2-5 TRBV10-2 AISGTGEKETQY
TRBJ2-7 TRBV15 ATSNGQGISYEQY
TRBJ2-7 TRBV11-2 ASSLRASLVYEQY
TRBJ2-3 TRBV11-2 ASSFSRASGGASNTQY
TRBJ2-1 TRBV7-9 ASSLERYNEQF
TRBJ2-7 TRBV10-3 AISEPKGLAGSYEQY
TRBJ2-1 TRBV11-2 ASSLLAGQNSYNEQF
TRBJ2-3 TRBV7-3 ASSFRASGGTTDTQY
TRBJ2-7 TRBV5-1 ASSVRDGSYEQY
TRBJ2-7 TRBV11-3 ASSFRGRASYEQY
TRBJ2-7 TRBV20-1 SASRLAGDSYEQY
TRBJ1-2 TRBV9 ASSVDGAGDGYT
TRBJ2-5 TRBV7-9 ASSGGETQY
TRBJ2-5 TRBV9 ASSGRYQETQY
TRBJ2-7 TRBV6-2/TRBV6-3 ASRYVEQAYEQY
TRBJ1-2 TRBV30 AWSLGINYGYT
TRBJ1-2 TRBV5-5 ASSLAGSSSYGYT
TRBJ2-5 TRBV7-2 ASSSTLAGARETQY
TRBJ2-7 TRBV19 ASRTGYEQY
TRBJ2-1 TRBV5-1 ASSLASLGFWNEQF
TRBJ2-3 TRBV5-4 ASSLVGVAGGKDTQY
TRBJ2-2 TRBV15 ATSRDWGGELF
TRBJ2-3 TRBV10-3 AINGGTDTQY
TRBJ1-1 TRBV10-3 AISAGTGINTEAF
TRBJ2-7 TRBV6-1 ASSEGLEGSYEQY
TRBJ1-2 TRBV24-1 ASRGQLPNYGYT
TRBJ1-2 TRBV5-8 ASSSRTGNYGYT
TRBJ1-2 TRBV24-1 ATSDQDYGYT
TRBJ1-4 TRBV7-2 ASSRSGLLEKLF
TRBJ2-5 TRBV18 ASSPPSGTRQETQY
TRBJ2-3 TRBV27 ASATSGGLTDTQY
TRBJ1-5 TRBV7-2 ASSLVAGDQPQH
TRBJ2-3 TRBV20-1 SARVGRGPTDTQY
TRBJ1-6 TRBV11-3 ASSGSRGNNSPLH
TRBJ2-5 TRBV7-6 ASSLARGAETQY
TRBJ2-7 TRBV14 ASSPDRDRREQY
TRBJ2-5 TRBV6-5 ASSSSTSGGAKTQY
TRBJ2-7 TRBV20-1 SARDHGGAREQY
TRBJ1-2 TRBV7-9 ASSWDREGYGYT
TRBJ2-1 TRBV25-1 ASSGLAGGPEEQF
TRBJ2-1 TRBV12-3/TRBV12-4 ASSLTGSLPSYNEQF
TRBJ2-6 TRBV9 ASSVQGAPGANVLT
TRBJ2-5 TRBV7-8 ASSPRLGFQETQY